The subject of this entry is one T cell receptor (beta chain). Its antigen is not known. The data were taken from a study of post-analysis software for immune sequencing data. For the study at large: As for disease course, relapsing-remitting, secondary progressive and progressive-relapsing multiple sclerosis were all included. Study-wide results and caveats: The study found TRBV5-6, TRBV5-1 and TRBV20-1 among five or six TRBV segments more frequent in patients than controls. Controls' normalized Chao1 diversity significantly exceeded that of multiple sclerosis patients.

The CDR3 contains 14 residues. Germline CDR1 is ENHRY and CDR2 is SYGVKD. J gave up 5 bases and V 3 bases, and 1 base lay outside the gene matches. Libraries were made from TCR beta cDNA, and they carried unique molecular identifiers. With roughly 1 to 11 million T cells as the source, 500,000 to 650,000 cDNA molecules resulted. TCRdb re-called the PCR reads through MiXCR, storing one row per CDR3 protein. This table holds 700,000 to 800,000 distinct CDR3 sequences, 30% found once. The sample comprised blood. This receptor was taken from a girl between 5 and 17 years old with multiple sclerosis. The J gene is TRBJ2-3, the V gene TRBV10-3; 11 bases agree with TRBD1. The CDR3 is CAISEGTGGDTQYF. DNA for the CDR3: TGTGCCATCAGTGAAGGGACAGGGGGAGATACGCAGTATTTT.